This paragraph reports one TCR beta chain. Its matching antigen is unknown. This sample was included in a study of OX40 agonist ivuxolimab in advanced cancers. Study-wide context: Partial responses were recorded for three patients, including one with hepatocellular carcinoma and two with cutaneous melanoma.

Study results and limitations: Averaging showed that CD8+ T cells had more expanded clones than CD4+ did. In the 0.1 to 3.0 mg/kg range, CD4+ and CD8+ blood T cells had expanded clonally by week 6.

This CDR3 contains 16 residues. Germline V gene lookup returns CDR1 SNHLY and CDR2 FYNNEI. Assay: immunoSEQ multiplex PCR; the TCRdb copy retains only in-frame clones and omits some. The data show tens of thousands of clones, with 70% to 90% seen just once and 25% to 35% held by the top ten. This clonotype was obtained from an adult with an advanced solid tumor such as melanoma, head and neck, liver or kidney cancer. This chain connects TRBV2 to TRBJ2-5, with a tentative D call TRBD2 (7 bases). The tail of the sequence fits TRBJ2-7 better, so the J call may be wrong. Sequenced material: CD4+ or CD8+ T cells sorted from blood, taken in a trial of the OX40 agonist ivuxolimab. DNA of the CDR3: TGTGCCAGCAGTGATGGAAGGGGGGGATCCCTCTACGAGCAGTACTTC. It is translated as CASSDGRGGSLYEQYF.